The clone carrying this T cell receptor beta chain was seen only once. The sample originates from a study of blood T cells in healthy people across ages. After removal of 3 bases from V and 8 bases from J, the junction contained 12 bases not matched to a gene. From germline, CDR1 is DFQATT and CDR2 SNEGSKA (reference sequence). This CDR3 contains 15 residues. The second PCR ran about 6 to 12 cycles with a sample-barcoded 5' primer and J-beta primers. Each CDR3 protein is one row after TCRdb ran MiXCR on the 5' RACE reads. Here the sample spans nearly 800,000 distinct CDR3 sequences, approximately 60% being singletons.

This chain connects TRBV20-1 to TRBJ1-4, with 7 bases lining up with TRBD1. The sequence was obtained from a middle-aged man in good health. Sequences were obtained from blood. CDR3 region: CSARAEGAPWEKLFF. The DNA for the CDR3 is TGCAGTGCTAGGGCAGAGGGGGCGCCCTGGGAAAAACTGTTTTTT.